The next 4 T cell receptor beta chains were all read from a single sample in a study of T cells in Graves' hyperthyroidism and ophthalmopathy (dated by TCRdb to 2018 to 2020). The library was generated by multiplex PCR. The data were produced on an Illumina HiSeq 2000. The TCR beta CDR3 regions were amplified from RNA transcripts. A first-round RT-PCR of the TCR CDR3 used the HTBI primer set with the Qiagen OneStep RT-PCR kit. The public reads were run again by TCRdb, first through fastp at Q25 and then through MiXCR, and only productive beta chains were kept. All rows with the same CDR3 protein become a single entry with the most common DNA and genes. In all, the sample holds 300,000 to 500,000 distinct CDR3 sequences, and over 11% of those were seen once. The ten largest clones take up 25% to 30% of the sample. Sequencing used blood. Receptor source: a man in his forties or fifties with Graves' ophthalmopathy.

J is TRBJ2-1 and V is TRBV2; a weak D match, TRBD2 (5 bases). CDR1 is SNHLY, CDR2 FYNNEI, per germline. This CDR3 comprises 15 residues. V lost 5 bases, J lost 0 bases, and 11 bases lay in between. The CDR3 nucleotides are TGTGCCAGCAGTTTGCGGGCTAACTCCTACAATGAGCAGTTCTTC. Translation: CASSLRANSYNEQFF.

This clonotype was found many times. The V and J genes are TRBV5-5 and TRBJ2-3; 11 nucleotides align to TRBD2. Germline assignment: CDR1 SGHKS and CDR2 YYEKEE (reference sequence). This CDR3 comprises 15 residues. With 4 bases clipped from V and 3 bases from J, the junction kept 4 bases outside the gene matches. CDR3 nucleotide sequence: TGTGCCAGCAGCCTTACTAGCGGGAGAACAGATACGCAGTATTTT. This translates into CASSLTSGRTDTQYF.

This clonotype was detected many times. The chain combines TRBV7-9 with TRBJ2-1; D not certain. Germline V gene data show CDR1 as SEHNR and CDR2 as FQNEAQ (reference sequence). Trimming cost V 0 bases and J 9 bases, with 9 bases left between them. This CDR3 has 13 amino acids. In DNA, the CDR3 is TGTGCCAGCAGCTTAGCGAGAGGCAGTGAGCAGTTCTTC. This gives the protein CASSLARGSEQFF. The full variable domain, rest sourced from reference TRBV7-9 and TRBJ2-1, is DTGVSQNPRHKITKRGQNVTFRCDPISEHNRLYWYRQTLGQGPEFLTYFQNEAQLEKSRLLSDRFSAERPKGSFSTLEIQRTEQGDSAMYLCASSLARGSEQFFGPGTRLTVL.

The chain employs TRBV19 and TRBJ2-2, with D perhaps given as TRBD1 or TRBD2 (5 bases each). The V end lost 6 bases, the J end lost 9 bases, and 17 bases lay between the germline ends. The length of the CDR3 is 14 residues. Germline CDR1 LNHDA, CDR2 SQIVND (reference sequence). In DNA form, the CDR3 reads TGTGCCAGTAGGGACTTAGGGGTTTCCAGGGAGCTGTTTTTT. Amino acid sequence: CASRDLGVSRELFF.